This T cell receptor (beta chain) was sequenced during a study of T cells after yellow fever vaccination. Overall study findings and caveats: Post-booster repertoires again held most primary-vaccination clones (approximately 96% CD4, roughly 88% CD8).

TCRdb reprocessed the 5' RACE reads via MiXCR and lists one record per CDR3 protein. The data show roughly 300,000 distinct CDR3 sequences, roughly 7.5% seen once. CDR3 size: 16 residues. Looked up from germline, CDR1 is SGHDT and CDR2 is YYEEEE. Trimming removed 0 bases from V and 6 bases from J, with 17 bases in between. This clonotype came up a few times. Its matching antigen is unknown. The sequence derives from a man between 18 and 29 years old who received the YFV17D yellow fever vaccine. The chain joins TRBV5-6 to TRBJ2-3; D uncertain. Sequences were derived from PBMCs, sampled approximately 40 days after the first yellow fever vaccination. The CDR3 protein is CASSLAGKLLSDTQYF. Written as DNA, the CDR3 is TGTGCCAGCAGCTTGGCCGGCAAATTATTAAGCGATACGCAGTATTTT.